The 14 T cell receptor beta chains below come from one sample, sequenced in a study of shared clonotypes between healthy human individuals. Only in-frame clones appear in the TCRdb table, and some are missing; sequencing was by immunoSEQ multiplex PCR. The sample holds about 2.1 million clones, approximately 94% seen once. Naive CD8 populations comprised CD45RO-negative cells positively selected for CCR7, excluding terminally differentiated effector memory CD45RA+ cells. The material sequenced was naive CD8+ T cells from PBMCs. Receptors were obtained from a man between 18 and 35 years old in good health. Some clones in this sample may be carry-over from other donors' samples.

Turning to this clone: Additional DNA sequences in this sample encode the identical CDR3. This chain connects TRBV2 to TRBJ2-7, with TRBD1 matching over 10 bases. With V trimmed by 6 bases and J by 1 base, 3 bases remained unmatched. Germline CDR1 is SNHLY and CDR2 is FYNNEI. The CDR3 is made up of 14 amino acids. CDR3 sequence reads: CASRTGGRSYEQYF. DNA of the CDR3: TGTGCCAGCAGGACAGGGGGCCGGTCCTACGAGCAGTACTTC.

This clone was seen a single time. CDR3 DNA: TGTGCCTGGAGTGTGAAACAGTATAGCAATCAGCCCCAGCATTTT. It yields the protein CAWSVKQYSNQPQHF. V gene TRBV30 combines with J gene TRBJ1-5; D is uncertain. This CDR3 region has 15 residues. Germline V gene data show CDR1 as GTSNPN and CDR2 as SVGIG (reference sequence). V shed 0 bases and J shed 0 bases, with 9 bases lying between them.

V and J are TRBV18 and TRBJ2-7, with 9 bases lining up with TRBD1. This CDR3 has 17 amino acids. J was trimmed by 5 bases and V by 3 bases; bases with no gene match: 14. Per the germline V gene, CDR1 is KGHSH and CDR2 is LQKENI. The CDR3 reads CASSPLGFGTGRDEQYF. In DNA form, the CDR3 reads TGTGCCAGCTCACCCTTGGGATTCGGGACAGGGCGGGACGAGCAGTACTTC.

The CDR3 reads CASPGTETDGYTF. The CDR3 DNA sequence: TGTGCCAGCCCCGGGACGGAGACGGATGGCTACACCTTC. The chain combines TRBV5-4 with TRBJ1-2; TRBD1 is a possible D gene (5 bases). Deletions cut 7 bases from V and 6 bases from J, with 16 bases between. CDR1 and CDR2 from the germline V gene are SGHNT and YYREEE (reference sequence). CDR3 length equals 13 residues.

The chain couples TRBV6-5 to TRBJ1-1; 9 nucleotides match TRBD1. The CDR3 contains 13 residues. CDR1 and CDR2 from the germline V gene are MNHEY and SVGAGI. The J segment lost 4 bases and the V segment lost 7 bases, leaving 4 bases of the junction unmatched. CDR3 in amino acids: CASKTGGSTEAFF. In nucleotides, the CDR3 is TGTGCCAGCAAGACAGGGGGGAGCACTGAAGCTTTCTTT.

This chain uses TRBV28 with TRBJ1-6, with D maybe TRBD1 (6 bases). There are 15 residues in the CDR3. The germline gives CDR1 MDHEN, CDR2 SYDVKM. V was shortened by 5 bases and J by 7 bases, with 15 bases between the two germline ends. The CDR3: CASSPEGGTNSPLHF. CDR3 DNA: TGTGCCAGCAGTCCCGAGGGGGGAACAAATTCACCCCTCCACTTT.

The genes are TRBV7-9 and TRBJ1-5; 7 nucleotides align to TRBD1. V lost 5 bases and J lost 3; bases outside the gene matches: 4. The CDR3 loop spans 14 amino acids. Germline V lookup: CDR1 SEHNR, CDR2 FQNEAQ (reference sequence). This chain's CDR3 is CASSPGQLNQPQHF. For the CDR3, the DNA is TGTGCCAGCAGCCCGGGACAGCTCAATCAGCCCCAGCATTTT.

Here the CDR3 reads CASSDRDRSYNEQFF. CDR3 in DNA: TGTGCCAGCAGCGACCGGGACAGGTCCTACAATGAGCAGTTCTTC. This chain uses TRBV9 with TRBJ2-1, with 8 bases lining up with TRBD1. The CDR3 totals 15 residues. The germline CDR1 and CDR2 sequences are SGDLS and YYNGEE. Losses at the gene ends were 3 bases for V and 1 base for J; bases not matched to a gene: 3.

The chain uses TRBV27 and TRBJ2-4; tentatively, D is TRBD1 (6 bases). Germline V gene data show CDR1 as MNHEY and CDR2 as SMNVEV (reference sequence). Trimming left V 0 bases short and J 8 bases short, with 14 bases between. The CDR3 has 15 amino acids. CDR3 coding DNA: TGTGCCAGCAGTTTATCCTCGACAGGTATGGACATTCAGTACTTC. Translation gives CASSLSSTGMDIQYF.

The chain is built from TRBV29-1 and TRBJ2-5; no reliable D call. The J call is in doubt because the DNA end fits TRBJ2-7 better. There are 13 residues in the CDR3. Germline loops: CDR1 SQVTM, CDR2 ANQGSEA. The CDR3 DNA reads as TGCAGCGTTGACCTTGGGGACTCCTACGAGCAGTACTTC. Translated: CSVDLGDSYEQYF.

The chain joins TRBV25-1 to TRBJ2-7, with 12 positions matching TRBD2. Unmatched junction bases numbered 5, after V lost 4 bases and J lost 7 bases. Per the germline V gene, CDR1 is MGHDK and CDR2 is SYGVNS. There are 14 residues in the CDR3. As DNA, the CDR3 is TGTGCCAGCAGTGGCCTAGCGGGAGGGGGTGAGCAGTACTTC. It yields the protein CASSGLAGGGEQYF.

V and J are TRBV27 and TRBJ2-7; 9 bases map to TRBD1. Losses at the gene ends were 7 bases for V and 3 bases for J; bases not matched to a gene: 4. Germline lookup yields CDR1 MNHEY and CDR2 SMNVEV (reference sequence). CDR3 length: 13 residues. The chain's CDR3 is CASTGQGYYEQYF. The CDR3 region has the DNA TGTGCCAGCACGGGACAGGGATACTACGAGCAGTACTTC.

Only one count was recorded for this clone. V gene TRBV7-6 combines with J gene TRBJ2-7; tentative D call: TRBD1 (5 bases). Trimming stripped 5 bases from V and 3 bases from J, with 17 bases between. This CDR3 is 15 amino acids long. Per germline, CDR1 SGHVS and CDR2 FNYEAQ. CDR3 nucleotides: TGTGCCAGCAGCCCCAGGGTCACGAACCTCTACGAGCAGTACTTC. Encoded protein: CASSPRVTNLYEQYF.

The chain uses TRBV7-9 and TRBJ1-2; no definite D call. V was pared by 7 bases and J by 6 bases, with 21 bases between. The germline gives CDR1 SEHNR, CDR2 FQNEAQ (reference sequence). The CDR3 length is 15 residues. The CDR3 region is CASTLGEGDEDGYTF. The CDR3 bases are TGTGCCAGCACCCTTGGGGAGGGAGATGAAGATGGCTACACCTTC. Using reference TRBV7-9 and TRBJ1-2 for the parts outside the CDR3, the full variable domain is DTGVSQNPRHKITKRGQNVTFRCDPISEHNRLYWYRQTLGQGPEFLTYFQNEAQLEKSRLLSDRFSAERPKGSFSTLEIQRTEQGDSAMYLCASTLGEGDEDGYTFGSGTRLTVV.